This TCR beta chain is from a study of blood T cell repertoires in COVID-19. About the study: Italy, Spain and the United States were the sources of the convalescent and acute COVID-19 samples. T cells, B-cell-depleted T cells, or PBMCs provided the cDNA or gDNA that served as material.

Per the authors' pipeline: The authors estimated nucleated cell counts from reference gene primer amplification. Method: immunoSEQ multiplex PCR; TCRdb's copy keeps in-frame clones and lacks some. The DNA gave D and trimming, while V, J and clone size come from that table. The data hold some 200,000 clones, with 80% observed a single time. Germline assignment: CDR1 SGHTA and CDR2 FQGTGA. Trimming at V came to 6 bases and at J to 5 bases, leaving 11 bases not matched to a gene. The CDR3 covers 16 residues. Participant age was about 18 to 89 years, and participants resided in fewer than 25 US areas. The V call is TRBV7-3, the J call TRBJ2-3, with TRBD2 matching 10 bases. The sequence came from a woman between 35 and 50 years old with acute COVID-19. Input material: PBMCs or T cells enriched from blood (not recorded which). CDR3 sequence (DNA): TGTGCCAGCAGTCGAACAGGGACTAGCGCTAGAGATACGCAGTATTTT. Amino acids: CASSRTGTSARDTQYF.